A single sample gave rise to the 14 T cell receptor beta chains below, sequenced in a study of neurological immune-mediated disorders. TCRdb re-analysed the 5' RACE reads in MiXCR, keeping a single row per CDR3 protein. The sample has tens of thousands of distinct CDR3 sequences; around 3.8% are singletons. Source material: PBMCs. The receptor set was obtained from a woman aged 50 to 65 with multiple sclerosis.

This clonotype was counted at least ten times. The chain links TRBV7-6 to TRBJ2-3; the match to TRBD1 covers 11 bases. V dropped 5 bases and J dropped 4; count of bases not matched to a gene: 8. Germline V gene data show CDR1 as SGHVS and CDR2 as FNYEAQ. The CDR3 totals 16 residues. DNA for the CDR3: TGTGCCAGCAGCACCCCAGGACAGGGGGCATCAGATACGCAGTATTTT. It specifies CASSTPGQGASDTQYF.

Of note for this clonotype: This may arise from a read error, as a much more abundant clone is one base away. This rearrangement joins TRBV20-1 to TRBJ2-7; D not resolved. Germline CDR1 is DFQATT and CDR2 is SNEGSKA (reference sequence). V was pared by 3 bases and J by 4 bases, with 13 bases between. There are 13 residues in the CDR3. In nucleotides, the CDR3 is TGCAGTGCTAGGAAAGGGAAGGATTACGAGCAGTACTTC. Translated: CSARKGKDYEQYF.

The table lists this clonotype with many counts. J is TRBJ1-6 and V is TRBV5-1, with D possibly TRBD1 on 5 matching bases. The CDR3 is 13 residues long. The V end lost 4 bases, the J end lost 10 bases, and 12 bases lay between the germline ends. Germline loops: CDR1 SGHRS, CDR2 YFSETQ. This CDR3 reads CASSNRRDSPLHF. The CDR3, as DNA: TGCGCCAGCAGCAATCGAAGGGACTCACCCCTCCACTTT. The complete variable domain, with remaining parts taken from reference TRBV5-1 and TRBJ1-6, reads KAGVTQTPRYLIKTRGQQVTLSCSPISGHRSVSWYQQTPGQGLQFLFEYFSETQRNKGNFPGRFSGRQFSNSRSEMNVSTLELGDSALYLCASSNRRDSPLHFGNGTRLTVT.

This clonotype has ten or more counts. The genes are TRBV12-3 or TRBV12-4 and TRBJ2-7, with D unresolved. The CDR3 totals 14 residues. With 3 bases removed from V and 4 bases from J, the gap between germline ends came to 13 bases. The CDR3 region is CASSFAFGVYEQYF. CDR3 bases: TGTGCCAGCAGTTTCGCCTTTGGGGTGTACGAGCAGTACTTC.

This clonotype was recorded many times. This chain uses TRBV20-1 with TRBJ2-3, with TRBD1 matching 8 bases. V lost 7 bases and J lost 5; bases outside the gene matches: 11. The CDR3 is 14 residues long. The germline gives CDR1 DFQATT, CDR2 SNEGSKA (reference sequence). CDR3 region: CSVPSRGTGDTQYF. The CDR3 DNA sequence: TGCAGTGTTCCCAGCAGGGGGACAGGAGATACGCAGTATTTT.

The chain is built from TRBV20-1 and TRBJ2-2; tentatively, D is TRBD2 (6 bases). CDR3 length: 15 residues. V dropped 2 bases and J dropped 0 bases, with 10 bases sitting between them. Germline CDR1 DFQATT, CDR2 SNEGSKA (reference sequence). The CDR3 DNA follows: TGCAGTGCTAGAAAGCGGGTGTCGAACACCGGGGAGCTGTTTTTT. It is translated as CSARKRVSNTGELFF.

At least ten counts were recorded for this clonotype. The CDR3 DNA sequence: TGTGCCAGCAGGTGGAGGGGAAGCACAGATACGCAGTATTTT. Amino acids: CASRWRGSTDTQYF. The chain carries TRBV2 and TRBJ2-3, with a weak D call TRBD2 (6 bases). The CDR3 extends over 14 amino acids. Deletions cut 6 bases from V and 0 bases from J, with 10 bases between. CDR1 is SNHLY and CDR2 is FYNNEI in the germline V gene.

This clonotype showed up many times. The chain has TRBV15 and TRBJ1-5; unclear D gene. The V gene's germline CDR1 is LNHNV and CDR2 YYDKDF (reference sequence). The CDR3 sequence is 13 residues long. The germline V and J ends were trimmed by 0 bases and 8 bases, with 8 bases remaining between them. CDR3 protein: CATSREQWEPQHF. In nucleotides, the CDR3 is TGTGCCACCAGCAGAGAACAGTGGGAGCCCCAGCATTTT.

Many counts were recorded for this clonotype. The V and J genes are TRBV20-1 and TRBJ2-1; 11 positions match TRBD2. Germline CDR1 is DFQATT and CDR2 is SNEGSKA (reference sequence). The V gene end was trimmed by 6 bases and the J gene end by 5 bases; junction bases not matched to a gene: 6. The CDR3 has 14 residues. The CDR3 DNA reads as TGCAGTGCAACTCCGGGACTAGCGGACAATGAGCAGTTCTTC. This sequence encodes CSATPGLADNEQFF.

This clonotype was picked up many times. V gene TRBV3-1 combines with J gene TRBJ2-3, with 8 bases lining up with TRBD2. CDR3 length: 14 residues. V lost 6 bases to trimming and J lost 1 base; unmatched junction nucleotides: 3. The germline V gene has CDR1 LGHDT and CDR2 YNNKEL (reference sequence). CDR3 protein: CASSRAGGTDTQYF. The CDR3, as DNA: TGTGCCAGCAGTCGAGCGGGGGGCACAGATACGCAGTATTTT.

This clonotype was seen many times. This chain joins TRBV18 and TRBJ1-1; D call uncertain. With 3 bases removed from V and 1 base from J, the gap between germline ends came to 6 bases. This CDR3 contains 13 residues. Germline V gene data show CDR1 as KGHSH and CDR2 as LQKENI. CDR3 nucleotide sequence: TGTGCCAGCTCACCGAGTAAGAACACTGAAGCTTTCTTT. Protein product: CASSPSKNTEAFF.

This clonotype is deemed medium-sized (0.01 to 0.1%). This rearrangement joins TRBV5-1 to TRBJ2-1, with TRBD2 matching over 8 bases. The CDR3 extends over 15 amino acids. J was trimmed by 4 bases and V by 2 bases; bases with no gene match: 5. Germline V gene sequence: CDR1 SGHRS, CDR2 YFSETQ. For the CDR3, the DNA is TGCGCCAGCAGCTTTGTTAGCGGGGAGTACAATGAGCAGTTCTTC. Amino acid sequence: CASSFVSGEYNEQFF.

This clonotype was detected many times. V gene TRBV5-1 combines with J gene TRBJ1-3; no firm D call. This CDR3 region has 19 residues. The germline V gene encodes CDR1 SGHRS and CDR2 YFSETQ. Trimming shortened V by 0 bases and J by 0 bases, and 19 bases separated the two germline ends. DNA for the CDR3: TGCGCCAGCAGCTTGGGACCCACTGGACGGTCGAGCTCTGGAAACACCATATATTTT. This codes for CASSLGPTGRSSSGNTIYF.

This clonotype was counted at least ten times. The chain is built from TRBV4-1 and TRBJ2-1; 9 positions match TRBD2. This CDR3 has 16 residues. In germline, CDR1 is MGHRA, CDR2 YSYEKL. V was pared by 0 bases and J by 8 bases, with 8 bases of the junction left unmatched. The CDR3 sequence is CASSQDRAGGPYEQFF. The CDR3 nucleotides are TGCGCCAGCAGCCAAGATAGGGCGGGAGGGCCATATGAGCAGTTCTTC.